The 18 T cell receptor beta chains in this list originate from one sample, sequenced in a study of blood T cell repertoires in COVID-19. This table comes from immunoSEQ multiplex PCR, and its TCRdb copy is limited to in-frame clones, with some not included. The table lists roughly 180,000 clones, 82% of them singletons. The sequenced sample was peripheral blood. The receptors shown here come from a woman over 75 with active or convalescent COVID-19.

The V call is TRBV4-2, the J call TRBJ2-3; 8 bases agree with TRBD1. V gave up 1 base and J gave up 0 bases; unmatched junction bases: 12. CDR1 is LGHNA and CDR2 is YNFKEQ in the germline V gene. The CDR3 is 19 amino acids. CDR3 DNA sequence: TGTGCCAGCAGCCAAGTGGGACAGGCCCGATACTACAGCACAGATACGCAGTATTTT. Protein product: CASSQVGQARYYSTDTQYF.

This clone was detected a few times. V is TRBV3-1 (or the pseudogene TRBV3-2) and J is TRBJ2-2, with D possibly matching TRBD2 (5 bases). CDR3 length equals 16 residues. Trimming left V 1 base short and J 4 bases short, with 13 bases between. In germline, CDR1 is LGHDT, CDR2 YNNKEL (reference sequence). The DNA of the CDR3 is TGTGCCAGCAGCCAAGTGCGGGTATCGGTCACCGGGGAGCTGTTTTTT. Its translation: CASSQVRVSVTGELFF.

The rearrangement uses TRBV11-2 and TRBJ2-3; 7 bases fit TRBD2. This CDR3 is built from 14 residues. The germline gives CDR1 SGHAT, CDR2 FQNNGV. V lost 5 bases to trimming and J lost 5 bases; unmatched junction nucleotides: 7. The CDR3 region is CASSQRLAKDTQYF. In DNA, the CDR3 is TGTGCCAGCAGCCAAAGACTAGCAAAAGATACGCAGTATTTT.

The J gene is TRBJ2-3, the V gene TRBV28; 8 bases are a match to TRBD1. The trim removed 7 bases at V and 1 base at J, leaving 10 bases unmatched. From germline, CDR1 is MDHEN and CDR2 SYDVKM. The CDR3 totals 16 residues. CDR3 sequence: CASKPWTGTGTDTQYF. For the CDR3, the DNA is TGTGCCAGCAAGCCATGGACAGGGACGGGCACAGATACGCAGTATTTT.

The genes are TRBV28 and TRBJ1-5; D is ambiguous. Trimming pared 6 bases from V and 6 bases from J, leaving 18 bases between. Looked up from germline, CDR1 is MDHEN and CDR2 is SYDVKM. This CDR3 contains 15 residues. CDR3 loop: CASSLPGGGSQPQHF. In nucleotides, the CDR3 is TGTGCCAGCAGCCTTCCCGGAGGAGGTAGTCAGCCCCAGCATTTT. Based on the CDR3 plus reference TRBV28 and TRBJ1-5, the full variable domain is DVKVTQSSRYLVKRTGEKVFLECVQDMDHENMFWYRQDPGLGLRLIYFSYDVKMKEKGDIPEGYSVSREKKERFSLILESASTNQTSMYLCASSLPGGGSQPQHFGDGTRLSIL.

This sequence joins TRBV4-1 and TRBJ2-3, with D possibly TRBD2 on 6 matching bases. The V end lost 1 base, the J end lost 8 bases, and 16 bases lay between the germline ends. The CDR3 consists of 15 residues. Germline loops: CDR1 MGHRA, CDR2 YSYEKL. The CDR3, as DNA: TGCGCCAGCAGCCAAGTAGGGACTCCCGCCGGTACGCAGTATTTT. Its protein product is CASSQVGTPAGTQYF.

This rearrangement joins TRBV6-5 to TRBJ2-1; 10 bases map to TRBD1. The CDR3 runs 14 residues. The V gene end was trimmed by 5 bases and the J gene end by 8 bases; junction bases not matched to a gene: 6. CDR1 and CDR2 (germline): MNHEY, SVGAGI. The DNA of the CDR3 is TGTGCCAGCAGTAGGGACAGGGGTTTCGATGAGCAGTTCTTC. It codes for CASSRDRGFDEQFF.

This clone was picked up one time. This chain connects TRBV5-1 to TRBJ1-1, with 10 bases identical to TRBD1. Germline CDR1 reads SGHRS; CDR2 reads YFSETQ. V trimming: 0 bases; J trimming: 4 bases; junction bases outside the gene matches: 3. The CDR3 runs 15 residues. The CDR3 loop is CASSLARTGGTEAFF. CDR3 nucleotides: TGCGCCAGCAGCTTGGCCCGGACAGGGGGCACTGAAGCTTTCTTT.

This clone was detected only a few times. The chain links TRBV2 to TRBJ2-7; tentatively, D is TRBD1 (5 bases). Per the germline V gene, CDR1 is SNHLY and CDR2 is FYNNEI. V was clipped by 3 bases and J by 5 bases, with 14 bases between them. The CDR3 loop spans 14 amino acids. CDR3 DNA: TGTGCCAGCAGTGATGGCAGGGCTCCACACGAGCAGTACTTC. It specifies CASSDGRAPHEQYF.

The V gene is TRBV5-6, the J gene TRBJ1-2; 7 bases match TRBD1. The CDR3 sequence is 15 residues long. In germline, CDR1 is SGHDT, CDR2 YYEEEE. V was pared by 2 bases and J by 2 bases, with 6 bases of the junction left unmatched. In DNA form, the CDR3 reads TGTGCCAGCAGCTTAAGGGGGCAAGGGAACTATGGCTACACCTTC. Translation gives CASSLRGQGNYGYTF.

This chain connects TRBV28 to TRBJ2-1, with 9 bases aligning to TRBD2. The CDR3 runs to 15 residues. The ends lost 5 bases at V and 7 bases at J; junction bases unmatched: 9. Germline-derived CDR1 and CDR2 are MDHEN and SYDVKM. The CDR3, as DNA: TGTGCCAGCAGTCTCCCCCTAGCGGGGTTGAATGAGCAGTTCTTC. This translates into CASSLPLAGLNEQFF.

The chain combines TRBV27 with TRBJ1-2; D not certain. Germline CDR1 is MNHEY and CDR2 is SMNVEV (reference sequence). Trimming removed 2 bases from V and 8 bases from J, with 6 bases in between. This CDR3 comprises 11 residues. As DNA, the CDR3 is TGTGCCAGCAGTTTACGAGGAGGCTACACCTTC. The encoded protein is CASSLRGGYTF.

The rearrangement uses TRBV7-2 and TRBJ2-7, with 12 nucleotides matching TRBD2. Germline V gene sequence: CDR1 SGHTA, CDR2 FQGNSA. After removal of 0 bases from V and 3 bases from J, the junction contained 0 bases not matched to a gene. This CDR3 region has 15 residues. The CDR3 sequence: CASSLATSGSYEQYF. The DNA of the CDR3 is TGTGCCAGCAGCTTAGCGACTAGCGGGAGCTACGAGCAGTACTTC. Combining the CDR3 with reference TRBV7-2 and TRBJ2-7 gives the whole variable domain GAGVSQSPSNKVTEKGKDVELRCDPISGHTALYWYRQSLGQGLEFLIYFQGNSAPDKSGLPSDRFSAERTGGSVSTLTIQRTQQEDSAVYLCASSLATSGSYEQYFGPGTRLTVT.

The genes are TRBV7-2 and TRBJ2-5; D is unclear. The V and J ends lost 2 bases and 4 bases respectively, with 5 bases between them. This CDR3 spans 12 amino acids. Germline lookup yields CDR1 SGHTA and CDR2 FQGNSA. CDR3 region: CASSLQRETQYF. Here the CDR3 DNA reads TGTGCCAGCAGCTTACAGCGAGAGACCCAGTACTTC.

V and J are TRBV9 and TRBJ2-3; 9 nucleotides align to TRBD1. The germline V gene encodes CDR1 SGDLS and CDR2 YYNGEE. This CDR3 has 17 amino acids. Trimming cost V 4 bases and J 1 base; bases outside gene matches: 10. In DNA, the CDR3 is TGTGCCAGCAGCCCACCTCAGACAGGGGGTCGCACAGATACGCAGTATTTT. Protein: CASSPPQTGGRTDTQYF.

V gene TRBV5-1 combines with J gene TRBJ2-7, with 7 nucleotides matching TRBD2. The V gene end was trimmed by 3 bases and the J gene end by 4 bases; junction bases not matched to a gene: 19. Germline assignment: CDR1 SGHRS and CDR2 YFSETQ. The CDR3 consists of 18 residues. Here the CDR3 DNA reads TGCGCCAGCAGCTCCTTCGATCGCCTAGCGGTTAGCGATTACGAGCAGTACTTC. Amino acids: CASSSFDRLAVSDYEQYF.

The chain has TRBV3-1 (or the pseudogene TRBV3-2) and TRBJ2-5, with D perhaps TRBD2 (6 bases). Per the germline V gene, CDR1 is LGHDT and CDR2 is YNNKEL (reference sequence). The CDR3 covers 14 residues. V was trimmed by 4 bases and J by 7 bases, leaving 16 bases between them. The CDR3: CASSPGLPDWTQYF. The CDR3 region has the DNA TGTGCCAGCAGCCCGGGACTCCCGGATTGGACCCAGTACTTC.

This clone occurred once. The genes are TRBV10-2 and TRBJ2-7; 11 bases align to TRBD2. Trimming removed 10 bases from V and 4 bases from J; junction bases left unmatched: 9. Germline CDR1 is WSHSY and CDR2 is SAAADI. The CDR3 has 14 amino acids. CDR3 in DNA: TGCGCCACCACTAGCGGGAGAACGAGATACGAGCAGTACTTC. Translation gives CATTSGRTRYEQYF.